This T cell receptor beta chain was captured by sequencing in a study of CXCR3-negative and CXCR3-positive naive CD8 T cells. This clonotype is classed as medium-sized by frequency. Its specificity is unknown. Germline assignment: CDR1 MNHEY and CDR2 SVGAGI. CDR3 length: 11 residues. The method, 5' RACE with UMI labels, was used to prepare the TRB cDNA libraries. From its re-call of the 5' RACE reads, TCRdb lists each CDR3 protein once, without DNA. Its table records some 5,900 distinct CDR3 sequences. Points from the study as a whole: In CXCR3-positive naive cells, the TRB CDR3s were more hydrophobic than in CXCR3-negative naive cells.

By phenotype, naive CD8+ T cells were CD45RO-CCR7+CD27+CD95-. The chain carries TRBV6-5 and TRBJ2-2. The sample consisted of naive CXCR3+ CD8+ T cells from blood. Sample subset: CD45RO-CCR7+CD27+CD95- naive CD8+ T cells expressing CXCR3 (TNR3+). The sequence derives from a human donor in good health. Some clones in this sample may be carry-over from other donors' samples. The CDR3 loop reads CATRRSGELFF.